This T cell receptor (beta chain) was captured by sequencing in a study of cytomegalovirus exposure and HLA in healthy donors. About the research overall: T cells numbering about 180 million yielded some 120 million unique TCR beta sequences in an earlier analysis. Study-level findings and limits: Accurate prediction of HLA-A and HLA-B alleles (for most subjects) was reportedly achieved from TCR beta sequences.

This CDR3 spans 11 amino acids. Trimming shortened V by 6 bases and J by 5 bases, and 5 bases separated the two germline ends. Germline V CDR1 and CDR2: MNHEY, SVGAGI. Regarding this clone: Its antigen is not identified.

PCR involved 60 Vbeta and 13 Jbeta primers. Generated by immunoSEQ multiplex PCR, the TCRdb table keeps only in-frame clones and is missing some. The sample includes fewer than 120,000 clones, around 84% seen only once; the top ten take under 1.5%. V is TRBV6-5 and J is TRBJ2-1, with D unclear. This sequence originates from a woman aged 25 to 45 in good health and CMV-seronegative. The sample was PBMCs. The CDR3 nucleotides read TGTGCCAGCAGCCGAGACAATGAGCAGTTCTTC. It specifies CASSRDNEQFF.